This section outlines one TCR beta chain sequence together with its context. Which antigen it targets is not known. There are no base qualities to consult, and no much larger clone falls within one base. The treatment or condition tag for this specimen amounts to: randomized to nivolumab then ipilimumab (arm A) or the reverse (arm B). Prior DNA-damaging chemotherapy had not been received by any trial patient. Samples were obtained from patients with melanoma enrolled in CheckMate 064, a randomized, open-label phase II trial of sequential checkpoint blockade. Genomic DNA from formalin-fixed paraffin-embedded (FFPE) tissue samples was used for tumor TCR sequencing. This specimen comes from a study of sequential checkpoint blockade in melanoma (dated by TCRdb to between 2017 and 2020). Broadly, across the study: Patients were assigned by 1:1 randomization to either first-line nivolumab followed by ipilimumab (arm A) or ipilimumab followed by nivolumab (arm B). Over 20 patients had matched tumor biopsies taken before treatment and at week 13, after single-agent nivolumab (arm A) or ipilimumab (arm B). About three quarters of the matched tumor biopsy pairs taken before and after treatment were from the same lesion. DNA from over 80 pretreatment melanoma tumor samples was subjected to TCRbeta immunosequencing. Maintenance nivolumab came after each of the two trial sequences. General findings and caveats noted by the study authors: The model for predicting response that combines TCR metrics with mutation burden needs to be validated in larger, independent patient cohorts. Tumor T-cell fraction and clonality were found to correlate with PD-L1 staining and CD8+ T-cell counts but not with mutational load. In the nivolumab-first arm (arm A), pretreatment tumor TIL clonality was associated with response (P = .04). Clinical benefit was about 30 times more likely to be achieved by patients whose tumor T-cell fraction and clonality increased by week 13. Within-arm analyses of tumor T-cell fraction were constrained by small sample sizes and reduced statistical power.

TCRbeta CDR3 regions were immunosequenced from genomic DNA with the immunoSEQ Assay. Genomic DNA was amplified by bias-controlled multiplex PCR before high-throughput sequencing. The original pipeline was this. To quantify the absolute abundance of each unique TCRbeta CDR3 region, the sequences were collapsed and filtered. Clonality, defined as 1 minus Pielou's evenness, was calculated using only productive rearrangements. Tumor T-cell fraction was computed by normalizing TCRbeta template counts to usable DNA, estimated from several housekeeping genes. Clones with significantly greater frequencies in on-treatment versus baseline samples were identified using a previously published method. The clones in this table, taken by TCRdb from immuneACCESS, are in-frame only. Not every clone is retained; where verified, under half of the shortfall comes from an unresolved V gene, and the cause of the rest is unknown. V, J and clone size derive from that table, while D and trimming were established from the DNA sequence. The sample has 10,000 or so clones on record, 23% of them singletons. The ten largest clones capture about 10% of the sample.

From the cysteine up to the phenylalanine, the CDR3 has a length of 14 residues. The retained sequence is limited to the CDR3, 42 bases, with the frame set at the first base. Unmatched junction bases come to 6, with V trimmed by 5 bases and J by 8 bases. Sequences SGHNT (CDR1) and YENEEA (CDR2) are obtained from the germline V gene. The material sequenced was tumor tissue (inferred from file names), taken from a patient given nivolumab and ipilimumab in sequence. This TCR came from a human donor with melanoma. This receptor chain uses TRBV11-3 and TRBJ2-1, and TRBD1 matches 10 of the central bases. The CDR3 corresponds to CASSNPGQGYEQFF. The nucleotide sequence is TGTGCCAGCAGCAATCCGGGACAGGGGTATGAGCAGTTCTTC.